These 27 T cell receptor beta chains originate from one sample sequenced in a study of T cell responses to AZD1222 COVID-19 vaccine. TCRdb keeps only in-frame clones here, not all; method: immunoSEQ multiplex PCR. The sample holds 95,000 to 150,000 clones; roughly 92% are singletons and the top ten take over 1.5%. The material was peripheral blood, obtained on day 0 of AZD1222 vaccination. These receptor sequences come from an adult in good health.

The DNA for the CDR3 is TGTGCCAGCAGCTTAGCGAGTCAGGGGTACTCTGGCTACACCTTC. This sequence encodes CASSLASQGYSGYTF. The chain joins TRBV7-2 to TRBJ1-2; TRBD1 might be the D (6 bases). V lost 0 bases and J lost 7, with 15 bases in between. From germline, CDR1 is SGHTA and CDR2 FQGNSA. CDR3 length: 15 residues. Supplemented by reference TRBV7-2 and TRBJ1-2, the full variable domain reads GAGVSQSPSNKVTEKGKDVELRCDPISGHTALYWYRQSLGQGLEFLIYFQGNSAPDKSGLPSDRFSAERTGGSVSTLTIQRTQQEDSAVYLCASSLASQGYSGYTFGSGTRLTVV.

This chain links TRBV9 with TRBJ1-5; D might be TRBD1 (6 bases). The CDR3 is made up of 15 amino acids. Trimming pared 4 bases from V and 4 bases from J, leaving 15 bases between. CDR1 is SGDLS and CDR2 is YYNGEE in the germline V gene. The CDR3 DNA sequence: TGTGCCAGCAGCAAGGAGGGGGTGCGGAATCAGCCCCAGCATTTT. Translation gives CASSKEGVRNQPQHF.

The chain joins TRBV6-5 to TRBJ1-2, with D uncertain. CDR3 length equals 14 residues. Germline V lookup: CDR1 MNHEY, CDR2 SVGAGI. V shed 7 bases and J shed 6 bases, with 18 bases lying between them. CDR3 residues: CASILGQTSDGYTF. The CDR3 DNA reads as TGTGCCAGCATCCTCGGGCAGACAAGCGATGGCTACACCTTC.

The V gene is TRBV6-1, the J gene TRBJ1-1, with TRBD1 matching over 8 bases. The CDR3 extends over 14 amino acids. V lost 3 bases to trimming and J lost 5 bases; unmatched junction nucleotides: 5. CDR1 is MNHNS and CDR2 is SASEGT in the germline V gene. DNA for the CDR3: TGTGCCAGCAGTGACGCGACAGGGGAGACTGAAGCTTTCTTT. This encodes CASSDATGETEAFF.

The chain is built from TRBV6-5 and TRBJ2-1, with 8 nucleotides matching TRBD2. V lost 4 bases and J lost 3; bases outside the gene matches: 8. Germline CDR1 is MNHEY and CDR2 is SVGAGI. The CDR3 consists of 16 residues. In DNA form, the CDR3 reads TGTGCCAGCAGTTCATCTCGGGGGGGAATCTACAATGAGCAGTTCTTC. Translating gives CASSSSRGGIYNEQFF.

The chain recombines TRBV12-3 or TRBV12-4 with TRBJ1-5; TRBD1 might be the D (5 bases). The CDR3 extends over 13 amino acids. Trimming took 6 bases from V and 6 from J, leaving 12 bases between them. The CDR3 nucleotides read TGTGCCAGCAGGGGAAGGGACGCTCAGCCCCAGCATTTT. This codes for CASRGRDAQPQHF.

The chain is built from TRBV6-4 and TRBJ1-5; D remains unclear. Germline loops: CDR1 MRHNA, CDR2 SNTAGT. V shed 3 bases and J shed 7 bases, with 7 bases lying between them. This CDR3 contains 12 residues. CDR3 residues: CASSDELQPQHF. CDR3 in DNA: TGTGCCAGCAGTGATGAATTGCAGCCCCAGCATTTT.

The rearrangement links TRBV18 to TRBJ1-4; 11 bases are a match to TRBD1. Germline CDR1 is KGHSH and CDR2 is LQKENI. The CDR3 spans 17 residues. Unmatched junction bases numbered 8, after V lost 3 bases and J lost 5 bases. The CDR3 coding sequence is TGTGCCAGCTCACCGCCCGGACAGGGGGCGCCGAATGAAAAACTGTTTTTT. This gives the protein CASSPPGQGAPNEKLFF.

CDR3 nucleotide sequence: TGCGCCAGCACCCTTGGGAGACAGGGGTATAGTGAGCAGTTCTTC. It specifies CASTLGRQGYSEQFF. The chain couples TRBV5-1 to TRBJ2-1; 8 nucleotides align to TRBD1. Germline values: CDR1 SGHRS, CDR2 YFSETQ. The V segment lost 6 bases and the J segment 9 bases; nucleotides outside the gene matches: 14. CDR3 length equals 15 residues.

Written as DNA, the CDR3 is TGTGCCAGCAGCCCGACGACAGGGCTCACTGAAGCTTTCTTT. It codes for CASSPTTGLTEAFF. The chain carries TRBV5-6 and TRBJ1-1; the match to TRBD1 covers 7 bases. The CDR3 spans 14 residues. The trim removed 4 bases at V and 4 bases at J, leaving 7 bases unmatched. CDR1 SGHDT and CDR2 YYEEEE come from the germline V gene.

This sequence joins TRBV27 and TRBJ1-1; D ambiguous. The CDR3 has 15 residues. CDR1 and CDR2 (germline): MNHEY, SMNVEV (reference sequence). V was pared by 4 bases and J by 0 bases, with 12 bases between. The CDR3 here is CASSSGVGLNTEAFF. The CDR3 DNA reads TGTGCCAGCAGTTCCGGGGTAGGTCTGAACACTGAAGCTTTCTTT.

The CDR3 here is CASSAPPGRRGTDTQYF. The CDR3 DNA reads TGTGCCAGCAGCGCTCCTCCGGGACGACGGGGGACAGATACGCAGTATTTT. The genes are TRBV9 and TRBJ2-3; TRBD2 might be the D (6 bases). V was cut by 3 bases and J by 3 bases, with 20 bases left in between. CDR1 and CDR2 from the germline V gene are SGDLS and YYNGEE. The CDR3 consists of 17 residues.

The V and J genes are TRBV30 and TRBJ1-5, with 10 bases aligning to TRBD1. The length of the CDR3 is 14 residues. With V trimmed by 3 bases and J by 4 bases, 3 bases remained unmatched. Germline loops: CDR1 GTSNPN, CDR2 SVGIG (reference sequence). CDR3 amino acids: CAWRGQGGNQPQHF. For the CDR3, the DNA is TGTGCCTGGAGAGGACAGGGGGGAAATCAGCCCCAGCATTTT.

V usage is TRBV18 and J usage is TRBJ1-2, with D perhaps TRBD1 (6 bases). The CDR3 has 15 amino acids. CDR1 is KGHSH and CDR2 is LQKENI in the germline V gene. Trimming pared 0 bases from V and 6 bases from J, leaving 14 bases between. CDR3: CASSPPSSGGNGYTF. Here the CDR3 DNA reads TGTGCCAGCTCACCACCGAGTAGCGGGGGCAATGGCTACACCTTC.

The chain links TRBV6-5 to TRBJ2-4; the D gene is possibly TRBD2 (6 bases). Germline V lookup: CDR1 MNHEY, CDR2 SVGAGI. This CDR3 has 16 amino acids. V dropped 1 base and J dropped 1 base, with 11 bases sitting between them. The CDR3 region is CASSYLSGGAKNIQYF. The CDR3 DNA sequence: TGTGCCAGCAGTTACTTAAGTGGGGGGGCCAAAAACATTCAGTACTTC.

The chain joins TRBV19 to TRBJ1-3, with 7 bases matching TRBD1. The V segment lost 3 bases and the J segment 2 bases; nucleotides outside the gene matches: 1. The CDR3 totals 14 residues. Germline-derived CDR1 and CDR2 are LNHDA and SQIVND (reference sequence). CDR3 bases: TGTGCCAGTAGTATTCAGGGGGCTGGAAACACCATATATTTT. It is translated as CASSIQGAGNTIYF.

The chain joins TRBV19 to TRBJ1-2; a possible D gene is TRBD1 (6 bases). In germline, CDR1 is LNHDA, CDR2 SQIVND (reference sequence). This CDR3 has 15 residues. V was cut by 1 base and J by 8 bases, with 17 bases left in between. The chain's CDR3 is CASSIGPTGMRGYTF. The CDR3 nucleotides read TGTGCCAGTAGTATAGGGCCTACAGGGATGCGGGGCTACACCTTC.

The CDR3 reads CASRTAGVVGYTF. As DNA, the CDR3 is TGTGCCAGCAGGACTGCAGGGGTGGTAGGCTACACCTTC. The chain is built from TRBV6-5 and TRBJ1-2; maybe TRBD1 (6 bases). V lost 6 bases and J 8 bases, leaving 16 bases between the germline ends. Germline assignment: CDR1 MNHEY and CDR2 SVGAGI. The CDR3 is 13 amino acids.

The chain combines TRBV19 with TRBJ1-2; D possibly corresponds to TRBD1 (5 bases). CDR1 LNHDA and CDR2 SQIVND come from the germline V gene (reference sequence). V was pared by 7 bases and J by 5 bases, with 20 bases between. This CDR3 has 15 amino acids. CDR3 amino acids: CASIGATTERYGYTF. In DNA form, the CDR3 reads TGTGCCAGTATAGGGGCGACCACCGAGAGGTATGGCTACACCTTC.

The V gene is TRBV9, the J gene TRBJ2-1, with a possible D match to TRBD2 (6 bases). Deletions cut 6 bases from V and 7 bases from J, with 20 bases between. Germline V gives CDR1 SGDLS, CDR2 YYNGEE. CDR3 length: 15 residues. As DNA, the CDR3 is TGTGCCAGCACCGAATCGGGACTCAACTGGAATGAGCAGTTCTTC. Its protein is CASTESGLNWNEQFF.

The chain is built from TRBV6-2 or TRBV6-3 and TRBJ2-1; D gene ambiguous. The CDR3 runs to 13 residues. CDR1 is MNHEY and CDR2 is SVGEGT in the germline V gene. V was trimmed by 0 bases and J by 7 bases, leaving 7 bases between them. CDR3 protein: CASSYSDTNEQFF. CDR3 in DNA: TGTGCCAGCAGTTACTCCGACACGAATGAGCAGTTCTTC.

This chain uses TRBV20-1 with TRBJ1-1; D gene uncertain. This CDR3 contains 11 residues. Trimming removed 3 bases from V and 8 bases from J, with 10 bases in between. In germline, CDR1 is DFQATT, CDR2 SNEGSKA (reference sequence). CDR3 sequence reads: CSASPETEAFF. CDR3 nucleotide sequence: TGCAGTGCTAGCCCCGAGACCGAAGCTTTCTTT.

The chain uses TRBV27 and TRBJ1-6; D is undetermined. This CDR3 has 16 amino acids. Germline CDR1 and CDR2: MNHEY and SMNVEV (reference sequence). V lost 8 bases, J lost 3 bases, and 17 bases lay in between. The CDR3 protein is CASGPAGNSYNSPLHF. The CDR3 region has the DNA TGTGCCAGCGGACCCGCTGGGAACAGCTATAATTCACCCCTCCACTTT.

The V call is TRBV28, the J call TRBJ2-7; TRBD1 might be the D (5 bases). Germline-derived CDR1 and CDR2 are MDHEN and SYDVKM. V was cut by 5 bases and J by 2 bases, with 10 bases left in between. This CDR3 is built from 13 residues. The CDR3 nucleotides are TGTGCCAGCAGTCAGGGTTATCCCTACGAGCAGTACGTC. Encoded protein: CASSQGYPYEQYV.

V gene TRBV9 combines with J gene TRBJ2-7, with 9 bases lining up with TRBD2. Trimming removed 0 bases from V and 7 bases from J; junction bases left unmatched: 8. CDR1 is SGDLS and CDR2 is YYNGEE in the germline V gene. This CDR3 contains 15 residues. Here the CDR3 reads CASSVASGGFWEQYF. CDR3 coding DNA: TGTGCCAGCAGCGTAGCCAGCGGGGGGTTCTGGGAGCAGTACTTC.

The chain carries TRBV10-2 and TRBJ1-1; the D is unclear. The ends were cut back, 0 bases at V and 8 bases at J, with 22 bases in the middle. Germline CDR1 is WSHSY and CDR2 is SAAADI. The CDR3 extends over 17 amino acids. CDR3 loop: CASSESVQNGMPDEAFF. The CDR3 region has the DNA TGCGCCAGCAGTGAGTCCGTACAGAACGGTATGCCAGACGAAGCTTTCTTT.

The J gene is TRBJ1-5, the V gene TRBV19, with unresolved D. V lost 7 bases, J lost 7 bases, and 14 bases lay in between. This CDR3 comprises 13 residues. From germline, CDR1 is LNHDA and CDR2 SQIVND (reference sequence). The CDR3 nucleotides read TGTGCCAGTACCCCCGGGGTTAGGCAGCCCCAGCATTTT. It translates to CASTPGVRQPQHF. Combining the CDR3 with reference TRBV19 and TRBJ1-5 gives the whole variable domain DGGITQSPKYLFRKEGQNVTLSCEQNLNHDAMYWYRQDPGQGLRLIYYSQIVNDFQKGDIAEGYSVSREKKESFPLTVTSAQKNPTAFYLCASTPGVRQPQHFGDGTRLSIL.